The sequence of this T cell receptor (beta chain) was determined in a study of cytomegalovirus exposure and HLA in healthy donors. Study conclusions and caveats: V- and J-gene trimming of TCR beta was linked (in a later analysis) to a missense DCLRE1C variant. According to the study, approximately 150 TCR beta chains were cytomegalovirus-associated. According to a later analysis, donors in an Asian-associated ancestry cluster reportedly had fewer N-insertions than the approximately 670-donor mean.

Turning to this clone: Its antigen is unknown.

The CDR3 has 13 amino acids. The V gene's germline CDR1 is SGHRS and CDR2 YFSETQ. The germline V and J ends were trimmed by 5 bases and 0 bases, with 7 bases remaining between them. The primer mix had 60 Vbeta and 13 Jbeta primers. The method was immunoSEQ multiplex PCR; TCRdb's version includes in-frame clones alone and lacks a portion of them. The repertoire holds 150,000 to 200,000 clones, with around 83% as singletons. The V and J genes are TRBV5-1 and TRBJ2-3, with D hard to call. The clonotype was recovered from a girl aged 2 to 10 in good health and CMV-seropositive. Sequenced: PBMCs. The CDR3 spells CASRSQSTDTQYF. The CDR3 DNA reads TGCGCCAGCAGGTCACAGAGCACAGATACGCAGTATTTT. Full variable domain (outside the CDR3, taken from reference TRBV5-1 and TRBJ2-3): KAGVTQTPRYLIKTRGQQVTLSCSPISGHRSVSWYQQTPGQGLQFLFEYFSETQRNKGNFPGRFSGRQFSNSRSEMNVSTLELGDSALYLCASRSQSTDTQYFGPGTRLTVL.